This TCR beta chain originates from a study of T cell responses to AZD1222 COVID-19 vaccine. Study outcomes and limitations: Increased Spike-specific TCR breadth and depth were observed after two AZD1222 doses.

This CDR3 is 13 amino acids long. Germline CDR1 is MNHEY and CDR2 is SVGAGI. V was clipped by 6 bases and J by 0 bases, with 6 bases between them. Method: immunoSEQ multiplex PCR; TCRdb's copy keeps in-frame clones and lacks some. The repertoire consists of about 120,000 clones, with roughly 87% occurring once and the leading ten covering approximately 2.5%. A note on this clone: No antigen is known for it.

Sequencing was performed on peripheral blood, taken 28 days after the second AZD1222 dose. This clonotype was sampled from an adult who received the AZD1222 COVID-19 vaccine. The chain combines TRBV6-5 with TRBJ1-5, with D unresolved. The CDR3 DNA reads TGTGCCAGCAGCCTCCGTAGCAATCAGCCCCAGCATTTT. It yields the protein CASSLRSNQPQHF.